The rows below give T cell receptor beta chains drawn from one sample of a study of tumor and adjacent non-tumor tissue in lung cancer. In TCRdb, the multiplex PCR reads were re-called with MiXCR into one record per CDR3 protein. The table has tens of thousands of distinct CDR3 sequences, more than 65% seen once. The sample was distant non-tumor lung tissue. These receptor sequences come from a man in his 70s with non-small cell lung cancer. CDR3s include the opening cysteine and the closing phenylalanine or tryptophan. The order of the fields is clone size, J gene, V gene, CDR3 length, D gene, CDR3 DNA, CDR3 protein. A D gene is named only where the DNA matches it firmly. Part of the rows lack a size; the others show once, few, many or a class for expanded clones.

few | TRBJ2-5 | TRBV20-1 | 11 | . | TGCAGTGCTCAGGACCAAGAGACCCAGTACTTC | CSAQDQETQYF
many | TRBJ2-3 | TRBV6-5 | 16 | . | TGTGCCAGCAGTTACTCGGGGGCCCATAGCACAGATACGCAGTATTTT | CASSYSGAHSTDTQYF
. | TRBJ2-1 | TRBV25-1 | 13 | . | TGTGTCAGCGCCCTCGGGATGGTCGATGAGCAGTTCTTC | CVSALGMVDEQFF
. | TRBJ1-2 | TRBV6-2/TRBV6-3 | 11 | . | TGTGCCAGCAGTCTCACATATGGATACACCTTC | CASSLTYGYTF
. | TRBJ1-1 | TRBV30 | 11 | . | TGTGCCTCCAGGCTTAACACTGAAACTTTCTTT | CASRLNTETFF
medium-sized | TRBJ2-3 | TRBV10-3 | 13 | TRBD2 | TGTGCCATCAGAGCGGGAGACACAGATACGCAGTATTTT | CAIRAGDTDTQYF
. | TRBJ1-2 | TRBV30 | 13 | TRBD1 | TGTGCCTGGAGTGAAGACAGGGCCTATGGCTACACCTTC | CAWSEDRAYGYTF
. | TRBJ2-2 | TRBV11-2 | 16 | . | TGTGCCAGCAGCTTAGTGGGCACAGGGGTTGCGGGGGTGCTCTTTTTT | CASSLVGTGVAGVLFF
. | TRBJ2-2 | TRBV4-1 | 20 | TRBD2 | TGCGCCATCAGAGCAAGAGGGTCTAGCGGGGGGCCGCGGGGAATCGGGGAACTGTTTTTT | CAIRARGSSGGPRGIGELFF
. | TRBJ2-3 | TRBV4-1 | 17 | . | TGCGCCAACAGCCAAGATTTGAGGGGGTCGTACGCAGATACGCAGTATTTT | CANSQDLRGSYADTQYF
. | TRBJ1-1 | TRBV28 | 17 | TRBD1 | TGTGCCAGCACCACGGGACAGGGGAAGGTGGAGAACACTGAAGCTTTCTTT | CASTTGQGKVENTEAFF
. | TRBJ1-2 | TRBV11-2 | 13 | . | TGTGCCAGCAGCCCGGTAGGGGAAACTGACTACACCTTC | CASSPVGETDYTF
. | TRBJ2-3 | TRBV7-9 | 12 | . | TGTACCAGCGGCTACCCCCGTGATACGCAGTATTTT | CTSGYPRDTQYF
once | TRBJ1-5 | TRBV6-6 | 14 | TRBD1 | TGTGCCAGTTGGTTGGGACAGCGCAGTCAGCCCCAGCATTTT | CASWLGQRSQPQHF